The 7 T cell receptor beta chains below were found in one sample sequenced in a study of molecular identifiers for immune sequencing clone quantification. TCRdb reprocessed the PCR reads with MiXCR, giving one entry per CDR3 protein. The table lists more than 450,000 distinct CDR3 sequences, over 20% of them singletons. Sequenced input: naive CD8+ T cells from blood, with Jurkat cell RNA spiked in. Subset denoted: FACS-sorted CD8+CD4-CCR7+CD45RA+ naive T cells. These receptors were taken from a human donor in good health. Some libraries in this study had Jurkat cell RNA spiked in.

There are many counts of this clonotype. This chain links TRBV20-1 with TRBJ2-7; the D gene could be TRBD1 or TRBD2 (6 bases each). The CDR3 runs 16 residues. Trimming removed 0 bases from V and 7 bases from J, with 22 bases in between. Looked up from germline, CDR1 is DFQATT and CDR2 is SNEGSKA (reference sequence). In DNA form, the CDR3 reads TGCAGTGCTAGAGATATTGAGAGGGGGGCCTACGTGGAGCAGTACTTC. Encoded protein: CSARDIERGAYVEQYF.

On this clonotype itself: One base away lies a much larger clone, so this may be a sequencing read error. The V call is TRBV7-2, the J call TRBJ2-7, with 11 bases fitting TRBD2. V lost 4 bases and J lost 5; bases outside the gene matches: 10. There are 16 residues in the CDR3. Per germline, CDR1 SGHTA and CDR2 FQGNSA. The CDR3 DNA follows: TGTGCCAGCAGCTCAGGAGTAGCGGGAGGGCCCCACGAGCAGTACTTC. This sequence encodes CASSSGVAGGPHEQYF.

This clonotype was seen many times. This chain uses TRBV20-1 with TRBJ1-2, with 9 bases fitting TRBD1. With V trimmed by 5 bases and J by 6 bases, 7 bases remained unmatched. CDR1 and CDR2 (germline): DFQATT, SNEGSKA (reference sequence). This CDR3 region has 13 residues. The CDR3 DNA reads as TGCAGTGCTCCTACAGGGGGCGTAGATGGCTACACCTTC. Protein product: CSAPTGGVDGYTF.

On this clonotype: It may be a read error: a sequence one base away is much more abundant. The gene calls are TRBV30 and TRBJ2-7; D not resolved. The germline V gene encodes CDR1 GTSNPN and CDR2 SVGIG (reference sequence). The CDR3 has 13 residues. Trimming shortened V by 5 bases and J by 6 bases, and 17 bases separated the two germline ends. Here the CDR3 DNA reads TGTGCCTGGTGTATAGCTAAACGGCTCGAGCAGTACTTC. The encoded protein is CAWCIAKRLEQYF.

V usage is TRBV27 and J usage is TRBJ1-6; no definite D call. The CDR3 spans 11 residues. Looked up from germline, CDR1 is MNHEY and CDR2 is SMNVEV (reference sequence). Trimming removed 8 bases from V and 7 bases from J, with 6 bases in between. This CDR3 reads CASGLNSPLHF. Written as DNA, the CDR3 is TGTGCCAGCGGCCTAAATTCACCCCTCCACTTT.

V usage is TRBV5-6 and J usage is TRBJ1-1, with D possibly being TRBD1 (5 bases). Germline CDR1 and CDR2: SGHDT and YYEEEE. CDR3 length equals 16 residues. V was clipped by 2 bases and J by 3 bases, with 17 bases between them. The CDR3 sequence is CASSFRNWGDHTEAFF. In DNA form, the CDR3 reads TGTGCCAGCAGCTTTAGGAACTGGGGGGACCACACTGAAGCTTTCTTT.

The V and J genes are TRBV10-2 and TRBJ1-1, with 9 bases matching TRBD1. This CDR3 has 15 amino acids. V lost 0 bases to trimming and J lost 5 bases; unmatched junction nucleotides: 4. Germline V lookup: CDR1 WSHSY, CDR2 SAAADI. The CDR3 is CASSESRTGDTEAFF. The CDR3 coding sequence is TGCGCCAGCAGTGAGTCCCGGACAGGGGATACTGAAGCTTTCTTT.